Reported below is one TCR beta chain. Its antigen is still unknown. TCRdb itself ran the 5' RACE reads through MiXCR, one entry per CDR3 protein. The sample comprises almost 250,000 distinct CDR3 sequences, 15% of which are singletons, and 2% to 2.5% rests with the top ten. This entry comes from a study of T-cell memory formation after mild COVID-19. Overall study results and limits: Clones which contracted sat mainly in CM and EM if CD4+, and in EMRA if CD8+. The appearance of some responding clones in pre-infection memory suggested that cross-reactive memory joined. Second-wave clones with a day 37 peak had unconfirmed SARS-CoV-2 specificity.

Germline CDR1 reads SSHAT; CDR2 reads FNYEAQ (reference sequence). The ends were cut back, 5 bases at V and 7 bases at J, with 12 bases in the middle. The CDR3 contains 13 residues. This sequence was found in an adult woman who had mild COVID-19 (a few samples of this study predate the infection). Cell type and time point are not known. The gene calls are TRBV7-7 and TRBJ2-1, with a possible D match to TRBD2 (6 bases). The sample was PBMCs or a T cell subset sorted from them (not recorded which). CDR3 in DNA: TGTGCCAGCAGCCAATCCCTAGCGAATGAGCAGTTCTTC. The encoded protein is CASSQSLANEQFF.